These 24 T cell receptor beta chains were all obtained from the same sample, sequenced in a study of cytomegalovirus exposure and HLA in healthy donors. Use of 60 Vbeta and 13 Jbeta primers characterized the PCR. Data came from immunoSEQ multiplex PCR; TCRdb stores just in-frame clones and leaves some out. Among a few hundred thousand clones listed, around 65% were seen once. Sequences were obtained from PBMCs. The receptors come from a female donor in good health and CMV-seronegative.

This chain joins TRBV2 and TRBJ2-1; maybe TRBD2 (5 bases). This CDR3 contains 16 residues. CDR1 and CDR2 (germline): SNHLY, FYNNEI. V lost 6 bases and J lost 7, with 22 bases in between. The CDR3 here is CASSPQVASLGNEQFF. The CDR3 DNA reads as TGTGCCAGCAGCCCGCAGGTGGCTAGCTTGGGGAATGAGCAGTTCTTC. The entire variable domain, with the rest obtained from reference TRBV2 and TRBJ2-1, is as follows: EPEVTQTPSHQVTQMGQEVILRCVPISNHLYFYWYRQILGQKVEFLVSFYNNEISEKSEIFDDQFSVERPDGSNFTLKIRSTKLEDSAMYFCASSPQVASLGNEQFFGPGTRLTVL.

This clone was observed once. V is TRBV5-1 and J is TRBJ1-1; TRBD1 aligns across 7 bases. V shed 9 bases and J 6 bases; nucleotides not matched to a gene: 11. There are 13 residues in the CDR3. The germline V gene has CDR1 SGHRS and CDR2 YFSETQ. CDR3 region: CAITTGLKPEAFF. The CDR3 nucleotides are TGCGCCATTACGACAGGGCTCAAACCTGAAGCTTTCTTT.

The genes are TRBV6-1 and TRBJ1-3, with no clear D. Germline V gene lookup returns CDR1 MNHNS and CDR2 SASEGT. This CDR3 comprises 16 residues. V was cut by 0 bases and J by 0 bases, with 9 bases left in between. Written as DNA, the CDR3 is TGTGCCAGCAGTGAAGCCAAGGAGCTCTCTGGAAACACCATATATTTT. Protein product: CASSEAKELSGNTIYF.

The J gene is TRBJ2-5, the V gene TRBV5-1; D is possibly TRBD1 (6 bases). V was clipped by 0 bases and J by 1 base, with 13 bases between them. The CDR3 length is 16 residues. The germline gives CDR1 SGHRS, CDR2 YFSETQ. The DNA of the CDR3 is TGCGCCAGCAGCTTGGATGGGGGCCGGGGCCAAGAGACCCAGTACTTC. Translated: CASSLDGGRGQETQYF.

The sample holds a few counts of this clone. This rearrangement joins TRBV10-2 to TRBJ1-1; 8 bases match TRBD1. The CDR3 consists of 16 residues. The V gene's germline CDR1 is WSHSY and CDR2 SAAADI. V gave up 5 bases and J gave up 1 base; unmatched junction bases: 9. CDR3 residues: CASSYQRQGKNTEAFF. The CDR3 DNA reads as TGCGCCAGCAGTTACCAAAGACAGGGGAAGAACACTGAAGCTTTCTTT.

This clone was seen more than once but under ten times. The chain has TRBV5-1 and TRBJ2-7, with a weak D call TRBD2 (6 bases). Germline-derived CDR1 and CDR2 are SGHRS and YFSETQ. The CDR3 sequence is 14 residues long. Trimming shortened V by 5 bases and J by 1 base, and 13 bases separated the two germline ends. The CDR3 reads CASSWPGLSYEQYF. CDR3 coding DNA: TGCGCCAGCAGTTGGCCGGGACTTTCCTACGAGCAGTACTTC.

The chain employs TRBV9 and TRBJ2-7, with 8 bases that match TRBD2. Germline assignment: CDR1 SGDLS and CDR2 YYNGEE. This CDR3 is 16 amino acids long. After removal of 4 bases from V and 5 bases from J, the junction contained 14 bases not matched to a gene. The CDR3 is CASSIRGSGSLDEQYF. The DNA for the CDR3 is TGTGCCAGCAGCATTAGGGGCAGCGGGAGTCTTGACGAGCAGTACTTC.

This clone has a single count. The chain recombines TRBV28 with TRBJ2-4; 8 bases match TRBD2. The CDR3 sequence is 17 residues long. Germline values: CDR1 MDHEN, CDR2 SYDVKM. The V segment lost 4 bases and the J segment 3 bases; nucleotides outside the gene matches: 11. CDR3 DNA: TGTGCCAGCAGTTCCCCGGGGGGGGATGTTGGCAAAAACATTCAGTACTTC. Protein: CASSSPGGDVGKNIQYF.

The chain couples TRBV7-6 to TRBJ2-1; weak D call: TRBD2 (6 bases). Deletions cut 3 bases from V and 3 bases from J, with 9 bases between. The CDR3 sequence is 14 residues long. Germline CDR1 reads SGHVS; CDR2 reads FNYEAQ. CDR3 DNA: TGTGCCAGCAGCTTGGCGGGAAGCTACAATGAGCAGTTCTTC. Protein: CASSLAGSYNEQFF.

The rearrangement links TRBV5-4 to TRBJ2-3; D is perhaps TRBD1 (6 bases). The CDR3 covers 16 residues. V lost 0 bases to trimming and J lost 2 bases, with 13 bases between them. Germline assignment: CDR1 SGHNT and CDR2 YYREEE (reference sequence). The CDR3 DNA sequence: TGTGCCAGCAGCTTGGGGGGGCGGACCGACACAGATACGCAGTATTTT. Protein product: CASSLGGRTDTDTQYF.

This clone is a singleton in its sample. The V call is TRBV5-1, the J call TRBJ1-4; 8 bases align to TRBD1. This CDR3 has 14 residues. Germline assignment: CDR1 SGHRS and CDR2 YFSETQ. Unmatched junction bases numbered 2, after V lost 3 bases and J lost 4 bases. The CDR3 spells CASSYGQGNEKLFF. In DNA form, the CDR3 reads TGCGCCAGCAGCTATGGACAGGGTAATGAAAAACTGTTTTTT. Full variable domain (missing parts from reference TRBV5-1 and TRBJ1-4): KAGVTQTPRYLIKTRGQQVTLSCSPISGHRSVSWYQQTPGQGLQFLFEYFSETQRNKGNFPGRFSGRQFSNSRSEMNVSTLELGDSALYLCASSYGQGNEKLFFGSGTQLSVL.

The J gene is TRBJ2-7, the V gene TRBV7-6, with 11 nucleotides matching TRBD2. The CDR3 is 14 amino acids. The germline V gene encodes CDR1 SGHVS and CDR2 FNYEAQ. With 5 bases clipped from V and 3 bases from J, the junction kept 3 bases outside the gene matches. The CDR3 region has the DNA TGTGCCAGCAGCAAGGGACTAGCGGTCTACGAGCAGTACTTC. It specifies CASSKGLAVYEQYF.

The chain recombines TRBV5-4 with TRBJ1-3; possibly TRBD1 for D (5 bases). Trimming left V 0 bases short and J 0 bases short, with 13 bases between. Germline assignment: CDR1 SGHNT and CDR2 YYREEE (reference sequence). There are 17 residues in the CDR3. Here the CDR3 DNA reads TGTGCCAGCAGCTTGGCGGGGGGGACCCGCTCTGGAAACACCATATATTTT. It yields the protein CASSLAGGTRSGNTIYF.

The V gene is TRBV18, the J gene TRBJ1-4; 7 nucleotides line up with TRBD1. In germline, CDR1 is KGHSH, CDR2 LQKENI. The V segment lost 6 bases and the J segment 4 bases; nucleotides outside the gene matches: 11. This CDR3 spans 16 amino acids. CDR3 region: CASSIPLGTVNEKLFF. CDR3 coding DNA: TGTGCCAGCTCGATACCCCTCGGGACAGTTAATGAAAAACTGTTTTTT.

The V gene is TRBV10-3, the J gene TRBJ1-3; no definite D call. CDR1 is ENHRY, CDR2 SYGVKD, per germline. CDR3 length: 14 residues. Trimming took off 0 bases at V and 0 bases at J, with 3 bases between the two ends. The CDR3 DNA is TGTGCCATCAGTGAGTCCAACTCTGGAAACACCATATATTTT. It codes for CAISESNSGNTIYF.

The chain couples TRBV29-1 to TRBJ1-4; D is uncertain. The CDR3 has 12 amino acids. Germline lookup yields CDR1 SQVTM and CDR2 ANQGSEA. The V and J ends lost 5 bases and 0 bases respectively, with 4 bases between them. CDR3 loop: CSVRATNEKLFF. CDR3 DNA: TGCAGCGTTCGTGCAACTAATGAAAAACTGTTTTTT.

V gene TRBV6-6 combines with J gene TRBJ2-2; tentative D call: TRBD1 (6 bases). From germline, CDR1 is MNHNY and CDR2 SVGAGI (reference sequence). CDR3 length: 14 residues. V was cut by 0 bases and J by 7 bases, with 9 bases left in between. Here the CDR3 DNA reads TGTGCCAGCAGTTACTCGAGAGGGGGCGGGGAGCTGTTTTTT. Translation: CASSYSRGGGELFF.

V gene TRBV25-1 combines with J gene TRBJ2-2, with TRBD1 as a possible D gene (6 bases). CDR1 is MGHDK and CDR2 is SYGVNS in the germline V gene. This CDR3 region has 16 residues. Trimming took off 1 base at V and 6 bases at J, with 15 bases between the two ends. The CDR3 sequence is CASSESVTGKAGELFF. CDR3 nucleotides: TGTGCCAGCAGTGAATCTGTAACAGGGAAGGCCGGGGAGCTGTTTTTT.

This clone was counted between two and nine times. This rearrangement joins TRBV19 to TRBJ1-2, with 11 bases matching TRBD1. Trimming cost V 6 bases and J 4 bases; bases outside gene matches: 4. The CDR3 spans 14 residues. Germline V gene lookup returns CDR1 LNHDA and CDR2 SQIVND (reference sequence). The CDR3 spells CASSRGTGGYGYTF. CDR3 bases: TGTGCCAGTAGCCGTGGGACAGGGGGCTATGGCTACACCTTC.

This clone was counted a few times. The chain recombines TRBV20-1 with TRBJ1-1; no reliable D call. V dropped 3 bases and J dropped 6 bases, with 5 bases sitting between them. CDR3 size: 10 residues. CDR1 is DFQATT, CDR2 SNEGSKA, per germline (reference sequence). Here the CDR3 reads CSASFSEAFF. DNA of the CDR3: TGCAGTGCTAGTTTCTCTGAAGCTTTCTTT.

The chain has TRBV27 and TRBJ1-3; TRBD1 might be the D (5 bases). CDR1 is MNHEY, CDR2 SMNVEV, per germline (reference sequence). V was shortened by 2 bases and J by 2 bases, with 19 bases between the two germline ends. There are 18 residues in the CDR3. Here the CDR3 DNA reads TGTGCCAGCAGTTTAAAGTCACCCCCGGGGGTAACTGGAAACACCATATATTTT. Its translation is CASSLKSPPGVTGNTIYF.

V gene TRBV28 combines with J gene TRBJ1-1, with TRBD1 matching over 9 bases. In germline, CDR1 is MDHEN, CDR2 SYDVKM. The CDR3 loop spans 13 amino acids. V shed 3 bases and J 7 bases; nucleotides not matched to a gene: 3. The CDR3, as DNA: TGTGCCAGCAGTTTGGGGACAGGGAATGAAGCTTTCTTT. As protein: CASSLGTGNEAFF.

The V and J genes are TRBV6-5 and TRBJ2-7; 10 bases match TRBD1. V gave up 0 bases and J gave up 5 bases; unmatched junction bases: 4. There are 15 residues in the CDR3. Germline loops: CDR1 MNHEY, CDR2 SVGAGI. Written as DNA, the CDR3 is TGTGCCAGCAGTTACTCGATGACAGGGGGCAACGAGCAGTACTTC. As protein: CASSYSMTGGNEQYF.

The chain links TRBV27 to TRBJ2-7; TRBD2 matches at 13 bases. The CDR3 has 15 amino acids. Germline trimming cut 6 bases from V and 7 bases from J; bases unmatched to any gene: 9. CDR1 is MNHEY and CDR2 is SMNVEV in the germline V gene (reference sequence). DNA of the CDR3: TGTGCCAGCAGCCCCGGACTAGCGGGAGTCCGGGAGCAGTACTTC. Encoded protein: CASSPGLAGVREQYF.